This TCR beta chain emerged from a study of cytomegalovirus exposure and HLA in healthy donors (dated by TCRdb to about 2017). Describing the broader study: According to an earlier analysis of several hundred of the donors, about 180 million T cells yielded 120 million or so unique TCR beta sequences and around 300 Gb of sequence data. An early release covering around 630 HLA-typed donors comprised about 290 gigabases of sequencing data and tens of millions of unique TCR sequences. Typing coverage differed by locus: A, B, C, DRB1 and DQB1 were typed in roughly 620-630 donors, DQA1 in 500 to 550, DPA1 in approximately 600, and DPB1 in approximately 450. Among some 410 genotyped donors of the cohort, an average of about 220,000 unique TCR beta nucleotide sequences was sequenced per donor, of which about 20% were non-productive. A later genetic analysis took genome-wide SNP genotypes for about 55% of the roughly 670 donors and used that subset as a discovery cohort. The study was designed to test whether signatures of past pathogen exposure could be identified by cataloging public T cell receptors. To predict cytomegalovirus infection status, the study combined high-throughput TCR immunosequencing, statistical association of individual TCRs with disease status, and machine learning. Using immunosequencing, the study profiled T cell repertoires from around 670 subjects and related those repertoires to cytomegalovirus serostatus. The later analysis used no new phenotypic data to find candidate immune exposures, relying instead on TCR beta sequences and their occurrence across donors. Among the approximately 430 genotyped donors, about 83% belonged to the genetic ancestry cluster associated with self-reported Caucasian donors. HLA typing included class I and class II loci at four-digit resolution. Because of strong linkage in the cohort, roughly 5 DR-DQ haplotypes were treated as single units for association and clustering. An earlier analysis of about 600 of the donors used high-throughput TCR beta sequencing to judge whether each TCR beta V gene segment behaved as functional or pseudogenic. Donor age, sex, ethnicity and CMV serostatus were compiled alongside the repertoire data. In addition to the first cohort of about 650 subjects, a separate validation cohort of around 110 different subjects was used. Every repertoire in the discovery cohort had been generated on one and the same sequencing platform. A later analysis re-analyzed previously published TCR beta repertoires from 650 to 800 donors and added high-resolution HLA genotyping to study TCR occurrence patterns.

For this clone: What this receptor recognizes is not known. No base quality values were provided; no much bigger clone lies one nucleotide off.

The trim is 0 bases for V and 0 bases for J, with a gap of 12 bases between the germline ends. The germline V gene (reference sequence) gives CDR1 as SGHNT and CDR2 as YYREEE. The CDR3 covers 16 residues, taking in both the cysteine and the phenylalanine. The sequence is cut down to CDR3 DNA, 48 bases in frame from base 1. Points the paper makes about the study in general: The sequencing pipeline was judged likely to have produced a cluster of highly shared sequence variants as a technical artifact. It was suggested by the authors that the approach could potentially be generalized to other disease states and immunological phenotypes. In a later genetic analysis, a missense DCLRE1C variant was associated with V-gene and J-gene trimming of TCR beta chains, and the association was replicated in an independent cohort. In a later analysis, HLA-associated TCR beta chains were found to be more clonally expanded and to have lower generation probabilities than equally common non-associated chains. Because HLA typing was missing for some donors at each locus, association tests included only the typed subset. In vitro tests confirmed that three of the cytomegalovirus-associated TCR beta chains recognize cytomegalovirus antigens. In a later analysis, most CMV-associated TCR beta chains were found to appear HLA-restricted, with HLA associations seemingly driven largely by CMV exposure. According to a later analysis, parvovirus B19, influenza, CMV and Epstein-Barr virus appeared linked to several top co-occurrence clusters. Seventeen rarely observed V segments, including chromosome 9 orphons, were excluded from the earlier analysis of approximately 600 of the donors because counts were too low. For the cohort, immune exposure information was limited to CMV serostatus. A later analysis found that TCR association rates varied across HLA loci, with DRB1 alleles showing the most associated TCRs and HLA-C alleles the fewest. When HLA alleles, especially DR and DQ, strongly co-occurred, attributing TCR associations to individual alleles was difficult. A total of some 180 TCR beta chains were listed by the study as associated with cytomegalovirus. Only TCR beta chains were sequenced in this cohort, and the absence of alpha or paired-chain data limited detectable features. A further reported finding was that TCR beta sequences accurately predicted the HLA-A and HLA-B alleles for most subjects in the first cohort. In an earlier analysis of around 600 of the donors, most TCR beta V segments were observed in productive rearrangements about 87% or about 30% of the time, broadly matching IMGT annotations. Cytomegalovirus status was reported to be diagnosed by the classifier with high specificity and sensitivity in both the original and validation cohorts. Presence/absence analyses assumed roughly uniform sequencing depth across donors, an assumption that may not hold. A later genetic analysis reported fewer N-insertions in productive TCRs among donors in an Asian-associated ancestry cluster than the roughly 620-donor mean. Correlated functional status among segregating V segments might be attributable to linkage disequilibrium, but an unknown experimental factor could not be ruled out. Across donors, most TCR sequences were observed very rarely, whereas some public TCRs were present in many individuals. At a false discovery rate of 0.05, a later analysis linked some 18,000 TCR beta sequences to specific HLA alleles. The 87-base-pair reads could not distinguish some IMGT-functional V segments, including TRBV6-2 and TRBV6-3, so those segments were excluded.

The cohort comprised around 700 healthy bone marrow donors. At the time of sampling, every cohort member was nominally healthy, though immune exposures that went unrecorded were likely present. The donor tested CMV seronegative and was one of the 352 seronegative cohort members. Every donor gave a peripheral blood sample, and the peripheral blood mononuclear cells from that sample were used for TCR beta sequencing. Genomic DNA extraction from the blood cell samples was performed with the Qiagen DNeasy Blood Extraction Kit. Library construction relied on the immunoSEQ multiplex PCR assay. A mixture of 60 forward primers for TCR Vbeta segments and 13 reverse primers for TCR Jbeta segments was used in the multiplex PCR. Amplification of the CDR3 region of rearranged TCR beta genes was performed with a multiplex PCR assay on genomic DNA. Amplified TCR beta libraries were sequenced as 87-base-pair reads on the Illumina HiSeq System. Under the source paper's analysis protocol: A later analysis counted tens of millions of unique TCR beta chains across the 650 to 700 repertoires, and 9 million to 14 million of these chains were shared by at least two donors. To remove PCR and sequencing errors, raw reads were error-corrected and collapsed into unique sequences using a nearest-neighbor algorithm that merged closely related sequences. V, D and J gene segments were assigned by aligning CDR3 sequences to IMGT reference sequences. For a sequence to be retained, a match of at least six nucleotides was required to both a V gene segment and a J gene segment. Rearrangements were classified as productive when the CDR3 lacked stop codons and remained in frame with V and J, and all other rearrangements were classified as non-productive. CDR3 was defined according to IMGT convention as the region running from the second conserved V-encoded cysteine to the conserved J-encoded phenylalanine. The earlier analysis of about 590 of the donors excluded sequences that lacked an unambiguous match to a single V gene segment. An earlier analysis of a few hundred of the donors classified V segments as functional when productive rearrangements were above 56.7% and as segregating when the standard deviation between donors was above 5%. To diagnose cytomegalovirus status from the catalog of TCR beta chain sequences, a statistical classification framework was built. A later analysis assigned V and J genes by comparing TCR nucleotide sequences with IMGT/GENE-DB human TR gene sequences. Using the TCRdist pipeline, a later analysis assigned CDR3 sequences along with most-parsimonious VDJ recombination scenarios. In a later analysis, each TCR beta chain was defined by its CDR3 amino acid sequence together with its V-gene family, and reads without a unique V-gene family were excluded. In a later analysis, 500 to 700 highly shared, low-generation-probability nucleotide sequences were removed to address suspected cross-contamination and a sequencing artifact. In a later analysis, a clonal expansion index for each public chain was calculated from normalized within-repertoire ranks of inferred template counts. In a later analysis, generation probabilities were computed with a VDJ recombination model fitted to out-of-frame rearrangements, and the resulting probabilities were checked against IGoR. In a later analysis, hypergeometric tests were used to score TCR-TCR, TCR-HLA and TCR-CMV co-occurrence, with a repertoire-size bias correction applied to TCR pairs. False discovery rates were estimated in a later analysis by permuting HLA or CMV assignments 20 times. In a later analysis, co-occurring TCRs were grouped using DBSCAN, and TCRdist sequence similarity was added for clustering within HLA-allele-positive subsets. Co-occurrence clustering excluded repertoires with fewer than 30,000 or more than 120,000 public chains, plus five with anomalous nucleotide sharing. The table was pulled from immuneACCESS by TCRdb, which kept in-frame rearrangements only. Such tables lose some clones; where checked, under half of the loss comes from unresolved V genes, and the rest has no known cause. That table gives V, J and clone size, and the DNA gave D and trimming. This sample has roughly 170,000 clones in its table, and approximately 80% of those were observed once. The biggest ten clones account for roughly 1.7% of the sample.

The sample comprised PBMCs. The origin of this receptor is a woman in her twenties or thirties in good health and CMV-seronegative. In this chain, TRBV5-4 is recombined with TRBJ1-1; the D gene is perhaps TRBD1, on 5 matching bases. The CDR3 protein sequence reads: CASSLDQAGMNTEAFF. Read as DNA, the sequence is TGTGCCAGCAGCTTGGACCAAGCAGGGATGAACACTGAAGCTTTCTTT.